The 32 T cell receptor beta chains reported below all come from one sample, sequenced in a study of spatial heterogeneity in lung cancer. MiXCR, run by TCRdb on the 5' RACE reads, gives a single entry per CDR3 protein. Here the sample spans some 34,000 distinct CDR3 sequences, under 8% being singletons. Described time point: sample taken at primary tumor resection. Specimen: PBMCs, collected at surgery. Receptors originate from a female donor with early-stage non-small cell lung cancer.

In this sample, this clonotype turned up many times. This sequence joins TRBV10-2 and TRBJ2-5; D may be TRBD1 (6 bases). Germline V CDR1 and CDR2: WSHSY, SAAADI. V was cut by 0 bases and J by 1 base, with 12 bases left in between. The CDR3 runs to 16 residues. CDR3 DNA sequence: TGCGCCAGCAGTGAGTCGGGCAGGGGCTTCCAAGAGACCCAGTACTTC. The encoded protein is CASSESGRGFQETQYF.

This clonotype was picked up a small number of times. The chain combines TRBV18 with TRBJ2-5; 11 positions match TRBD2. Germline V gene sequence: CDR1 KGHSH, CDR2 LQKENI. Unmatched junction bases numbered 0, after V lost 2 bases and J lost 4 bases. This CDR3 has 14 amino acids. CDR3 region: CASSPTSGGETQYF. The CDR3 DNA is TGTGCCAGCTCACCAACTAGCGGGGGAGAGACCCAGTACTTC.

This clonotype was seen at least ten times. V is TRBV20-1 and J is TRBJ2-2; D remains ambiguous. Germline V gene data show CDR1 as DFQATT and CDR2 as SNEGSKA (reference sequence). Between the trimmed V and J ends, which lost 5 bases and 4 bases, there was a span of 14 bases. This CDR3 contains 14 residues. The CDR3 DNA is TGCAGTGCTCCCCGGTCGGTCACCACCGGGGAGCTGTTTTTT. Its protein is CSAPRSVTTGELFF.

Notes on this clonotype: A single base separates this from a much larger clone, so it may be a read error. This sequence joins TRBV6-2 or TRBV6-3 and TRBJ2-4; D is unclear. The V gene's germline CDR1 is MNHEY and CDR2 SVGEGT. There are 15 residues in the CDR3. The CDR3 sequence: CASTDEVLAKNLQYF. The CDR3 bases are TGTGCCAGCACCGACGAAGTCTTAGCCAAAAACCTTCAGTACTTC.

This clonotype was detected ten times or more. The chain combines TRBV27 with TRBJ1-2, with TRBD1 matching 8 bases. The CDR3 covers 13 residues. Germline CDR1 reads MNHEY; CDR2 reads SMNVEV (reference sequence). Trimming took 5 bases from V and 3 from J; bases not matched to a gene: 2. This CDR3 is CASSRTGYYGYTF. CDR3 DNA sequence: TGTGCCAGCAGTAGGACAGGGTACTATGGCTACACCTTC.

The chain carries TRBV25-1 and TRBJ1-2; 8 bases match TRBD1. Trimming removed 5 bases from V and 8 bases from J; junction bases left unmatched: 7. From germline, CDR1 is MGHDK and CDR2 SYGVNS. The CDR3 totals 13 residues. CDR3 bases: TGTGCCAGCAGTCCGTCTAGACAGGGGGGCTACACCTTC. Translation: CASSPSRQGGYTF.

This clonotype was detected ten times or more. The V call is TRBV5-1, the J call TRBJ2-7; TRBD1 or TRBD2 may be the D gene (5 bases each). Germline CDR1 SGHRS, CDR2 YFSETQ. Trimming shortened V by 4 bases and J by 2 bases, and 13 bases separated the two germline ends. This CDR3 is 14 amino acids long. This CDR3 reads CASSTGRGPYEQYF. DNA of the CDR3: TGCGCCAGCAGCACCGGACGGGGCCCCTACGAGCAGTACTTC.

This clonotype was counted a few times. This rearrangement joins TRBV11-2 to TRBJ2-1; D might be TRBD1 (5 bases). The CDR3 sequence is 15 residues long. V lost 3 bases and J lost 6, with 15 bases in between. Looked up from germline, CDR1 is SGHAT and CDR2 is FQNNGV. CDR3 region: CASSLISRALNEQFF. The CDR3 bases are TGTGCCAGCAGCTTGATCTCCAGGGCCCTCAATGAGCAGTTCTTC. The full variable domain, in which reference TRBV11-2 and TRBJ2-1 provide the parts outside the CDR3, is EAGVAQSPRYKIIEKRQSVAFWCNPISGHATLYWYQQILGQGPKLLIQFQNNGVVDDSQLPKDRFSAERLKGVDSTLKIQPAKLEDSAVYLCASSLISRALNEQFFGPGTRLTVL.

CDR3 region: CASSQELSRETQYF. The CDR3 region has the DNA TGTGCCAGCAGCCAAGAGTTGTCCAGGGAGACCCAGTACTTC. This sequence joins TRBV3-1 and TRBJ2-5; D remains ambiguous. The CDR3 totals 14 residues. Germline CDR1 LGHDT, CDR2 YNNKEL (reference sequence). Trimming removed 0 bases at V and 5 bases at J, with 10 bases between.

V is TRBV29-1 and J is TRBJ2-4; a weak D match, TRBD2 (6 bases). The germline CDR1 and CDR2 sequences are SQVTM and ANQGSEA. Trimming cost V 6 bases and J 1 base, with 22 bases left between them. This CDR3 contains 17 residues. DNA of the CDR3: TGCAGCGTCCGCATGCGCCCTAGCGCCCACGCCAAAAACATTCAGTACTTC. Translating it yields CSVRMRPSAHAKNIQYF.

The chain joins TRBV28 to TRBJ1-1, with D perhaps matching TRBD1 (6 bases). The CDR3 length is 15 residues. Between the trimmed V and J ends, which lost 5 bases and 2 bases, there was a span of 15 bases. Germline values: CDR1 MDHEN, CDR2 SYDVKM. Here the CDR3 reads CASSPPDRDNTEAFF. The DNA for the CDR3 is TGTGCCAGCAGTCCCCCGGACAGAGATAACACTGAAGCTTTCTTT.

The chain employs TRBV5-1 and TRBJ2-5, with D unresolved. The V and J ends lost 0 bases and 2 bases respectively, with 5 bases between them. Germline V CDR1 and CDR2: SGHRS, YFSETQ. This CDR3 comprises 13 residues. In DNA form, the CDR3 reads TGCGCCAGCAGCTTGGGGCAGCAAGAGACCCAGTACTTC. Its translation is CASSLGQQETQYF.

On this clonotype itself: A much larger clone differs from this one at a single base, so this may be a read error. The chain recombines TRBV20-1 with TRBJ1-1; D possibly corresponds to TRBD1 (5 bases). V was trimmed by 1 base and J by 6 bases, leaving 12 bases between them. CDR1 is DFQATT and CDR2 is SNEGSKA in the germline V gene (reference sequence). The CDR3 covers 13 residues. The CDR3 region is CSARGGLIAEAFF. DNA for the CDR3: TGCAGTGCTAGAGGGGGACTGATTGCTGAAGCTTTCTTT.

The J gene is TRBJ2-7, the V gene TRBV7-2; 10 bases match TRBD2. Germline V CDR1 and CDR2: SGHTA, FQGNSA. This CDR3 comprises 13 residues. The junction had 8 bases not matched to a gene; V was cut back by 5 bases and J by 10 bases. The CDR3, as DNA: TGTGCCAGCAGCCTCAGACTAGCGGGTTACCAGTACTTC. It is translated as CASSLRLAGYQYF.

This clonotype has ten or more counts. The chain joins TRBV18 to TRBJ1-1; TRBD1 matches 10 bases. The CDR3 extends over 15 amino acids. Germline assignment: CDR1 KGHSH and CDR2 LQKENI. V shed 6 bases and J 5 bases; nucleotides not matched to a gene: 9. As DNA, the CDR3 is TGTGCCAGCTCGCCTCCAGGGACAGGGGTGACTGAAGCTTTCTTT. Translation: CASSPPGTGVTEAFF.

This clonotype appeared many times. V is TRBV12-3 or TRBV12-4 and J is TRBJ2-7, with TRBD1 matching over 7 bases. The CDR3 covers 14 residues. V shed 5 bases and J 5 bases; nucleotides not matched to a gene: 9. CDR3 amino acids: CASSRQGSVDEQYF. The CDR3 region has the DNA TGTGCCAGCAGTAGACAGGGTTCTGTGGACGAGCAGTACTTC.

This clonotype was detected ten times or more. V usage is TRBV7-8 and J usage is TRBJ2-1; 9 nucleotides match TRBD2. The CDR3 is made up of 16 amino acids. After removal of 1 base from V and 9 bases from J, the junction contained 10 bases not matched to a gene. Germline V gene lookup returns CDR1 SGHVS and CDR2 FQNEAQ. CDR3 nucleotides: TGTGCCAGCAGCTTAGGATCGGGACTAGCAAATCGTGAGCAGTTCTTC. Protein product: CASSLGSGLANREQFF.

This clonotype was picked up many times. The chain joins TRBV29-1 to TRBJ2-7; TRBD2 might be the D (5 bases). Trimming left V 4 bases short and J 0 bases short, with 10 bases between. The CDR3 consists of 13 residues. Germline V gives CDR1 SQVTM, CDR2 ANQGSEA. DNA of the CDR3: TGCAGCGTTGGCGGGCTTAGCTCCTACGAGCAGTACTTC. Its protein product is CSVGGLSSYEQYF.

This clonotype was recorded at least ten times. The chain uses TRBV28 and TRBJ1-6; no firm D call. V gave up 3 bases and J gave up 0 bases, with 6 bases separating them. Germline lookup yields CDR1 MDHEN and CDR2 SYDVKM. This CDR3 comprises 15 residues. The CDR3 loop is CASSFWASYNSPLHF. The CDR3 DNA sequence: TGTGCCAGCAGTTTTTGGGCCTCCTATAATTCACCCCTCCACTTT.

This clonotype was seen only a few times. J is TRBJ2-3 and V is TRBV7-2, with TRBD2 identical over 9 bases. The CDR3 covers 13 residues. The germline V gene has CDR1 SGHTA and CDR2 FQGNSA. V was pared by 5 bases and J by 9 bases, with 6 bases of the junction left unmatched. The CDR3 bases are TGTGCCAGCAGCGCGGGACTAGCAAGCACGCAGTATTTT. It codes for CASSAGLASTQYF.

The chain carries TRBV20-1 and TRBJ1-1; a possible D gene is TRBD1 (6 bases). Between the trimmed V and J ends, which lost 5 bases and 4 bases, there was a span of 17 bases. This CDR3 is built from 14 residues. Germline-derived CDR1 and CDR2 are DFQATT and SNEGSKA (reference sequence). The chain's CDR3 is CSAGGQRGSTEAFF. CDR3 coding DNA: TGCAGTGCTGGCGGACAGAGGGGCAGCACTGAAGCTTTCTTT.

This clonotype was detected a few times. The chain carries TRBV30 and TRBJ2-3, with 10 bases fitting TRBD2. Germline V lookup: CDR1 GTSNPN, CDR2 SVGIG (reference sequence). The CDR3 covers 18 residues. The J segment lost 5 bases and the V segment lost 1 base, leaving 15 bases of the junction unmatched. The DNA of the CDR3 is TGTGCCTGGAGTGGAGACTTCTGGAGCGGGAGGGCCATAGATACGCAGTATTTT. Residues: CAWSGDFWSGRAIDTQYF.

The rearrangement links TRBV29-1 to TRBJ2-7; D is possibly TRBD1 (5 bases). Looked up from germline, CDR1 is SQVTM and CDR2 is ANQGSEA. The CDR3 is 14 amino acids. Trimming removed 6 bases from V and 1 base from J, with 16 bases in between. CDR3 sequence reads: CSVRRDSLSYEQYF. The CDR3 DNA sequence: TGCAGCGTCCGTCGAGACAGTCTATCCTACGAGCAGTACTTC.

This clonotype was observed many times. This chain connects TRBV12-3 or TRBV12-4 to TRBJ1-5; D may be TRBD1 (5 bases). The CDR3 consists of 14 residues. V was clipped by 4 bases and J by 5 bases, with 12 bases between them. CDR3 sequence: CASSSEQGHQPQHF. The CDR3 nucleotides are TGTGCCAGCAGTTCCGAGCAGGGCCATCAGCCCCAGCATTTT.

This clonotype was recorded at least ten times. The gene calls are TRBV5-1 and TRBJ2-1; maybe TRBD2 (5 bases). CDR1 is SGHRS, CDR2 YFSETQ, per germline. This CDR3 is built from 16 residues. Trimming took off 0 bases at V and 4 bases at J, with 14 bases between the two ends. The CDR3 reads CASSLAPGIRYNEQFF. CDR3 DNA sequence: TGCGCCAGCAGCTTGGCGCCGGGAATTCGTTACAATGAGCAGTTCTTC.

J is TRBJ1-6 and V is TRBV20-1; D is uncertain. This CDR3 has 13 residues. Germline V CDR1 and CDR2: DFQATT, SNEGSKA (reference sequence). Trimming cost V 5 bases and J 0 bases, with 5 bases left between them. The CDR3, as DNA: TGCAGTGCTGGCGACTCCTATAATTCACCCCTCCACTTT. Amino acids: CSAGDSYNSPLHF.

This clonotype was observed many times. The V call is TRBV5-1, the J call TRBJ1-3; D gene ambiguous. Germline V CDR1 and CDR2: SGHRS, YFSETQ. The CDR3 spans 13 residues. Trimming cost V 3 bases and J 0 bases, with 4 bases left between them. CDR3: CASSSLSGNTIYF. CDR3 DNA: TGCGCCAGCAGCTCCCTCTCTGGAAACACCATATATTTT.

The gene calls are TRBV7-8 and TRBJ1-2; possible D gene TRBD1, 6 bases. CDR3 length equals 15 residues. Germline V gene data show CDR1 as SGHVS and CDR2 as FQNEAQ. V shed 5 bases and J shed 3 bases, with 16 bases lying between them. Here the CDR3 reads CASSLAEGGYYGYTF. For the CDR3, the DNA is TGTGCCAGCAGCCTGGCTGAGGGGGGCTACTATGGCTACACCTTC.

Ten or more counts support this clonotype. V and J are TRBV7-9 and TRBJ1-1, with D perhaps TRBD1 (5 bases). Trimming stripped 2 bases from V and 5 bases from J, with 12 bases between. This CDR3 region has 14 residues. The V gene's germline CDR1 is SEHNR and CDR2 FQNEAQ (reference sequence). For the CDR3, the DNA is TGTGCCAGCAGCTTACACGGAGGGGTAACTGAAGCTTTCTTT. It yields the protein CASSLHGGVTEAFF.

The table lists this clonotype with a few counts. The chain recombines TRBV3-1 with TRBJ2-7; 8 bases fit TRBD2. V was clipped by 4 bases and J by 0 bases; unmatched bases: 2. CDR3 length: 14 residues. The germline gives CDR1 LGHDT, CDR2 YNNKEL (reference sequence). CDR3 DNA sequence: TGTGCCAGCAGCCCGACTAGCGACTCCTACGAGCAGTACTTC. It encodes CASSPTSDSYEQYF.

Many counts were recorded for this clonotype. The J gene is TRBJ2-2, the V gene TRBV29-1; 9 bases are a match to TRBD1. Germline V gene sequence: CDR1 SQVTM, CDR2 ANQGSEA. V gave up 7 bases and J gave up 1 base; unmatched junction bases: 1. This CDR3 comprises 13 residues. CDR3 in DNA: TGCAGCGCGGACAGGGGGAACACCGGGGAGCTGTTTTTT. Its protein product is CSADRGNTGELFF.

This chain joins TRBV5-1 and TRBJ1-2; 10 nucleotides agree with TRBD1. This CDR3 comprises 13 residues. The germline CDR1 and CDR2 sequences are SGHRS and YFSETQ. Trimming removed 4 bases from V and 8 bases from J; junction bases left unmatched: 5. CDR3 in amino acids: CASSPGTGVGYTF. The CDR3 coding sequence is TGCGCCAGCAGCCCGGGGACAGGGGTCGGCTACACCTTC.